These T cell receptor beta chains were read from a single sample in a study of ipilimumab plus nivolumab after autologous stem cell transplantation. Assay used: immunoSEQ multiplex PCR; TCRdb lists only in-frame clones, some missing. The sample lists 7,500 to 10,000 clones, almost 70% occurring once. The material sequenced was PBMCs, taken in a trial of ipilimumab plus nivolumab as post-transplant consolidation. The receptors were sampled from a female donor with multiple myeloma. CDR3s include the opening cysteine and the closing phenylalanine or tryptophan. D genes are given only for firm matches. Expanded clones are given a class, and other clones once, few, many or no size at all.

TRBV28,TRBJ2-3,-,TRBD2,CASSSYGLAVTDTQYF,TGTGCCAGCAGTTCCTACGGACTAGCGGTCACAGATACGCAGTATTTT
TRBV28,TRBJ2-1,-,TRBD1,CASRPTGEYEQFF,TGTGCCAGCAGACCGACAGGGGAGTATGAGCAGTTCTTC
TRBV28,TRBJ2-5,-,-,CASTLTPQVGEQYF,TGTGCCAGCACCCTTACCCCACAGGTTGGGGAGCAGTACTTC
TRBV7-2,TRBJ2-5,-,TRBD1,CASSLGTGPKVETQYF,TGTGCCAGCAGCTTAGGGACAGGGCCCAAAGTGGAGACCCAGTACTTC
TRBV6-5,TRBJ1-2,few,TRBD1,CASSSPTGAFYTF,TGTGCCAGCAGTTCCCCGACAGGGGCGTTCTACACCTTC
TRBV11-2,TRBJ1-1,-,TRBD1,CASSSSTGVHTEAFF,TGTGCCAGCAGCTCCTCGACAGGGGTGCACACTGAAGCTTTCTTT
TRBV18,TRBJ1-2,-,TRBD1,CASSPGTGGAWGYTF,TGTGCCAGCTCACCAGGGACAGGGGGCGCTTGGGGCTACACCTTC
TRBV6-1,TRBJ1-4,-,-,CVSQSGGKLFF,TGTGTCAGCCAGTCCGGCGGAAAACTGTTTTTT
TRBV11-3,TRBJ2-7,few,TRBD2,CASSLGQAGAYEQYF,TGTGCCAGCAGCTTAGGGCAGGCGGGAGCCTACGAGCAGTACTTC
TRBV6-9,TRBJ2-7,-,TRBD1,CASSYAGTDYEQYF,TGTGCCAGCAGTTACGCCGGGACAGACTACGAGCAGTACTTC
TRBV6-5,TRBJ1-6,few,-,CASSREPFGSPLHF,TGTGCCAGCAGTAGGGAACCTTTCGGTTCACCCCTCCACTTT
TRBV28,TRBJ2-1,few,-,CASSPGGRLTFNEQFF,TGTGCCAGCAGTCCAGGGGGGAGGTTAACATTCAATGAGCAGTTCTTC
TRBV27,TRBJ2-1,-,-,CASSLRWGTYNEQFF,TGTGCCAGCAGTTTACGTTGGGGGACCTACAATGAGCAGTTCTTC
TRBV27,TRBJ2-1,large,-,CASSLGGGSGREQFF,TGTGCCAGCAGCCTCGGGGGCGGGTCCGGGCGGGAGCAGTTCTTC
TRBV19,TRBJ1-1,-,-,CASRTEGGQGPEAFF,TGTGCCAGTAGGACAGAAGGTGGGCAGGGACCTGAAGCTTTCTTT
TRBV14,TRBJ2-3,-,-,CASSRPEENTDTQYF,TGTGCCAGCAGCCGCCCGGAAGAGAACACAGATACGCAGTATTTT